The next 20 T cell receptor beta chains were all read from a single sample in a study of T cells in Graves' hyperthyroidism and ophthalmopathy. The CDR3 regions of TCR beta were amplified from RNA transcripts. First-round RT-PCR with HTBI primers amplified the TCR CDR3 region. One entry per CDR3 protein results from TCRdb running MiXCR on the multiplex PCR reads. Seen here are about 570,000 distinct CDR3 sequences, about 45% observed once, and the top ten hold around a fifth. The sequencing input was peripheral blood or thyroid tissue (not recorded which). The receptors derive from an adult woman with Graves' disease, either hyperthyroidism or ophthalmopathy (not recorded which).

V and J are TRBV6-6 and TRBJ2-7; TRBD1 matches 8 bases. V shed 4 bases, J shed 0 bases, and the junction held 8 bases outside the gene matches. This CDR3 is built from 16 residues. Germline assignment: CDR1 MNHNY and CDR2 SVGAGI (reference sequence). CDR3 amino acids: CASSSLDRAPSYEQYF. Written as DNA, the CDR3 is TGTGCCAGCAGTTCCTTGGACAGGGCCCCCTCCTACGAGCAGTACTTC.

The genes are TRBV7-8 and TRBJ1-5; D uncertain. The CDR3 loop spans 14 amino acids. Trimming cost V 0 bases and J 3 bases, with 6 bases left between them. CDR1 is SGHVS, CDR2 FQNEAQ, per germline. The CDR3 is CASSLASHNQPQHF. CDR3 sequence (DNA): TGTGCCAGCAGCTTAGCGTCACACAATCAGCCCCAGCATTTT.

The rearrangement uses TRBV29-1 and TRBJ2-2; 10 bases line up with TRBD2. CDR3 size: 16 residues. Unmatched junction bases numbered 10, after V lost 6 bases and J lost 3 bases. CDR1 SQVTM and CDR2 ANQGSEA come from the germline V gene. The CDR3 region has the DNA TGCAGCGTGCGAGCGGGAGGGCCTCGGGACACCGGGGAGCTGTTTTTT. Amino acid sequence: CSVRAGGPRDTGELFF.

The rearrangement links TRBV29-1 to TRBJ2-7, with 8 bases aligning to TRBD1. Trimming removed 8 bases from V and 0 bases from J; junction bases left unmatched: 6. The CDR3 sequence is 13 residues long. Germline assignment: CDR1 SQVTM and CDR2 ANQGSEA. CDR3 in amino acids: CSLVTGGSYEQYF. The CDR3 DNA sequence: TGCAGCTTAGTAACAGGGGGCTCCTACGAGCAGTACTTC.

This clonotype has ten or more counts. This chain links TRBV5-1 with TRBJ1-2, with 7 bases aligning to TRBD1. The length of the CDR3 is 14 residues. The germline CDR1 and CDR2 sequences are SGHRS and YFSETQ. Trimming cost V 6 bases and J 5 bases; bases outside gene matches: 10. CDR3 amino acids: CASTQGGMGYGYTF. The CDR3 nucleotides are TGCGCCAGCACCCAGGGGGGAATGGGGTATGGCTACACCTTC.

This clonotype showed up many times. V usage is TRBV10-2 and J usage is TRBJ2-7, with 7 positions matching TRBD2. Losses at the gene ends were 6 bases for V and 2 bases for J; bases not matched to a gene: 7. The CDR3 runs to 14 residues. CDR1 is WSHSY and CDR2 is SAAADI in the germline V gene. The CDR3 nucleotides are TGCGCCAGCAGGCCTAAACGGGAGGCCTACGAGCAGTACTTC. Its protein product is CASRPKREAYEQYF.

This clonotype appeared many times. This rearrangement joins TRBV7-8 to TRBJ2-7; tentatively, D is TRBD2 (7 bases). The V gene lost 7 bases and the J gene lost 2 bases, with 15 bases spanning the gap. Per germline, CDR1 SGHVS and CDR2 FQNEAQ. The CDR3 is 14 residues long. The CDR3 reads CASTPGGLPYEQYF. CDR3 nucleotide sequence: TGTGCCAGCACGCCCGGGGGGCTACCCTACGAGCAGTACTTC.

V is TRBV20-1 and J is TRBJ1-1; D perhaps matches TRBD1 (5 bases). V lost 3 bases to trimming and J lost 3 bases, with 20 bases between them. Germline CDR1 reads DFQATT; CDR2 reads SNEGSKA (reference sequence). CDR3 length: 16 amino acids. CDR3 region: CSASEGTPWRDTEAFF. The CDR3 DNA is TGCAGTGCTAGTGAGGGGACCCCTTGGAGGGACACTGAAGCTTTCTTT.

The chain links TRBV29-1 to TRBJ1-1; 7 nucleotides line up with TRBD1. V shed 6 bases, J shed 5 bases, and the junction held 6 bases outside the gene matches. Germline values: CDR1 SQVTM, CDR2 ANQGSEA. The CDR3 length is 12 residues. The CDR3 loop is CSVGKTGTEAFF. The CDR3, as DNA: TGCAGCGTCGGAAAGACAGGGACTGAAGCTTTCTTT.

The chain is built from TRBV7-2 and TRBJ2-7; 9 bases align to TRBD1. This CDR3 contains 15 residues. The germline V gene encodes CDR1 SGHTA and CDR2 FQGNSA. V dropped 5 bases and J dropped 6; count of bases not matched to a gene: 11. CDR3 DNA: TGTGCCAGCAGCCTGCAAGGGACAGGGTATAGCGAGCAGTACTTC. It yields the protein CASSLQGTGYSEQYF.

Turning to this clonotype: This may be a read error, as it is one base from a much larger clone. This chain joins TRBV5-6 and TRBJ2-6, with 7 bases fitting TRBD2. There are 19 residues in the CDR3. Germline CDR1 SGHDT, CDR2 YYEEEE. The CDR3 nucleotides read TGTGCCGGCAGCTTGGGGCCAGCGGGATCCCTCCCTGGGGCCAACGTCCTGACTTTC. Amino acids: CAGSLGPAGSLPGANVLTF.

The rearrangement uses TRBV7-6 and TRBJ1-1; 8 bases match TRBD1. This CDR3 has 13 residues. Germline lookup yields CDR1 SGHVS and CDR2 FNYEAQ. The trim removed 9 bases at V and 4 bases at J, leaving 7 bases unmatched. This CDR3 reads CASHGRGLTEAFF. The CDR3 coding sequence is TGTGCCAGTCATGGCAGGGGGCTCACTGAAGCTTTCTTT.

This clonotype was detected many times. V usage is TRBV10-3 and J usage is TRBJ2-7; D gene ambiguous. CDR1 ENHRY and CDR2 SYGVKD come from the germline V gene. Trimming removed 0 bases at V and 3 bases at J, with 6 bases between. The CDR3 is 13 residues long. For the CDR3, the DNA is TGTGCCATCAGTGAGTCAGGCAGCTACGAGCAGTACTTC. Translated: CAISESGSYEQYF.

The CDR3 nucleotides read TGTGCCAGCAGCCAAGCGGAAGACAGACACAATCAGCCCCAGCATTTT. As protein: CASSQAEDRHNQPQHF. This rearrangement joins TRBV14 to TRBJ1-5; TRBD1 might be the D (5 bases). The germline V and J ends were trimmed by 1 base and 3 bases, with 13 bases remaining between them. Germline V gene data show CDR1 as SGHDN and CDR2 as FVKESK. The CDR3 runs 16 residues.

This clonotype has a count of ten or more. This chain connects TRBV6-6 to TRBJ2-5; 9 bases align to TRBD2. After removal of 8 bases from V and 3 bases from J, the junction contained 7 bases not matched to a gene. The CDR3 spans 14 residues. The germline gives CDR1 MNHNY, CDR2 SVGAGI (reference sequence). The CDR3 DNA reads TGTGCCAGCCTAAGTTTAGCGGGAGAAGAGACCCAGTACTTC. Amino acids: CASLSLAGEETQYF.

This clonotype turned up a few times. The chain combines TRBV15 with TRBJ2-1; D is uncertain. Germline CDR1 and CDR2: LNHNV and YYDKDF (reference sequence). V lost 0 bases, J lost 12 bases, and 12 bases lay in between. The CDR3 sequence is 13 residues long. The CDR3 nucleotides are TGTGCCACCAGCAGAGATCTGCCCCCAGGGCAGTTCTTC. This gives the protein CATSRDLPPGQFF.

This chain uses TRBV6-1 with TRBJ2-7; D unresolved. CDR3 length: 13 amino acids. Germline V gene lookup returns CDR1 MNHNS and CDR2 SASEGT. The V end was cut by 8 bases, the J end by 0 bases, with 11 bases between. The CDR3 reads CASDGIGSYEQYF. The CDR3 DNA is TGTGCCAGCGATGGAATAGGCTCCTACGAGCAGTACTTC.

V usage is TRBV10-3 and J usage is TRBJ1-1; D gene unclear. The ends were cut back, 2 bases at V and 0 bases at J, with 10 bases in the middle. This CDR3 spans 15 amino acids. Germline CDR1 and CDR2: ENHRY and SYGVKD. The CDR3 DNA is TGTGCCATCAGTGAGGAGGGCAGATTGAACACTGAAGCTTTCTTT. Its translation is CAISEEGRLNTEAFF.

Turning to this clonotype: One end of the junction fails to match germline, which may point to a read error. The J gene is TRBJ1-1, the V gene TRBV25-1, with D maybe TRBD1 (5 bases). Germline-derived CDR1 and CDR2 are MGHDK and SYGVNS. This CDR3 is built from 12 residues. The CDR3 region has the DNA TGTGCCTGCAGTGCTATTGGGACCCCAGCTTTCTTT. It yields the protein CACSAIGTPAFF.

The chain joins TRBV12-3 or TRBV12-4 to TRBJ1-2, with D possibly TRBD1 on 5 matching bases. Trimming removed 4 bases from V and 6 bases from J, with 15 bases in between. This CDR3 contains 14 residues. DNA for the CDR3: TGTGCCAGCAGTTGGCCGGGACGAGGGCATGGCTACACCTTC. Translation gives CASSWPGRGHGYTF.